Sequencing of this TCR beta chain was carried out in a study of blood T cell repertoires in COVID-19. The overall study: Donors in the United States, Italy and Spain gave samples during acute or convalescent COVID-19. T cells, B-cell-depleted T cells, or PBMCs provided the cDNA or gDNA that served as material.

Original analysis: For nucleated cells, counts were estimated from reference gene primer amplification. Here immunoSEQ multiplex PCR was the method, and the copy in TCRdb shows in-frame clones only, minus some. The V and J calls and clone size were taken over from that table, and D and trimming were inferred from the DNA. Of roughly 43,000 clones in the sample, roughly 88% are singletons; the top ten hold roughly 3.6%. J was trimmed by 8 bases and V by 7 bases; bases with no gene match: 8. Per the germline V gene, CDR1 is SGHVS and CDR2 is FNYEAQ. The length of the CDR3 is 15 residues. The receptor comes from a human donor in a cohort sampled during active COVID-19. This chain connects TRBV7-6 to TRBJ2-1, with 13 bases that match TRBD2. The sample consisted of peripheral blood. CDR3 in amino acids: CASTFGLAGADEQFF. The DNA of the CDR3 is TGTGCCAGCACGTTCGGACTAGCGGGGGCCGATGAGCAGTTCTTC.